Each of the 20 T cell receptor beta chains below was sequenced from the same sample in a study of blood T cell repertoires in COVID-19. Libraries were prepared by immunoSEQ multiplex PCR; TCRdb keeps only in-frame clonotypes and omits some of them. Found here are approximately 190,000 clones, under 90% of them singletons; the top ten hold about 6%. Material for sequencing was peripheral blood. Every receptor here comes from an elderly man with acute or convalescent COVID-19.

The genes are TRBV2 and TRBJ2-1, with 10 positions matching TRBD2. CDR3 length: 13 residues. Unmatched junction bases numbered 9, after V lost 7 bases and J lost 12 bases. Germline V lookup: CDR1 SNHLY, CDR2 FYNNEI. This chain's CDR3 is CASKKREGGGQFF. Written as DNA, the CDR3 is TGTGCCAGCAAAAAGCGGGAGGGCGGTGGGCAGTTCTTC.

The CDR3 spells CASSLEGWGGSEAFF. The DNA of the CDR3 is TGTGCCAGCAGCTTAGAAGGATGGGGGGGGTCTGAAGCTTTCTTT. This chain connects TRBV7-2 to TRBJ1-1, with D possibly TRBD1 on 5 matching bases. Trimming removed 1 base at V and 6 bases at J, with 15 bases between. There are 15 residues in the CDR3. Germline values: CDR1 SGHTA, CDR2 FQGNSA.

Notes on this clone: Compared with germline, one end of the junction differs, possibly owing to a read error. The J gene is TRBJ2-1, the V gene TRBV6-1, with 10 bases matching TRBD2. Germline CDR1 MNHNS, CDR2 SASEGT. CDR3 length: 15 residues. This CDR3 is CASTEASSGSYEQFF. CDR3 bases: TGTGCCAGCACTGAAGCGTCTAGCGGGAGTTATGAGCAGTTCTTC.

The V gene is TRBV28, the J gene TRBJ2-7, with 7 nucleotides matching TRBD2. Trimming at V came to 6 bases and at J to 4 bases, leaving 9 bases not matched to a gene. CDR3 length: 14 amino acids. Germline V gives CDR1 MDHEN, CDR2 SYDVKM. In DNA form, the CDR3 reads TGTGCCAGCAGACCCGGGACTAACAATTACGAGCAGTACTTC. It yields the protein CASRPGTNNYEQYF.

The chain is built from TRBV7-2 and TRBJ1-5, with 8 bases lining up with TRBD1. The germline CDR1 and CDR2 sequences are SGHTA and FQGNSA. J was trimmed by 3 bases and V by 5 bases; bases with no gene match: 3. The CDR3 has 14 residues. DNA of the CDR3: TGTGCCAGCAGCCTCCAGGGGGCCAATCAGCCCCAGCATTTT. Its protein is CASSLQGANQPQHF.

The chain couples TRBV24-1 to TRBJ1-2, with 10 nucleotides matching TRBD1. With V trimmed by 4 bases and J by 3 bases, 1 base remained unmatched. Germline V CDR1 and CDR2: KGHDR, SFDVKD. This CDR3 region has 14 residues. The CDR3 coding sequence is TGTGCCACCAGTGAGGGGACAGGGGACTATGGCTACACCTTC. Protein product: CATSEGTGDYGYTF.

On this clone: One junction end disagrees with the germline gene, perhaps due to a read error. The chain combines TRBV19 with TRBJ1-6; tentatively, D is TRBD1 (6 bases). The germline V gene encodes CDR1 LNHDA and CDR2 SQIVND (reference sequence). There are 13 residues in the CDR3. CDR3 protein: CASTTGYTSPLHF. CDR3 nucleotides: TGTGCCAGTACGACAGGTTATACTTCACCCCTCCACTTT.

The genes are TRBV29-1 and TRBJ2-3, with D maybe TRBD1 (6 bases). Per germline, CDR1 SQVTM and CDR2 ANQGSEA. Deletions cut 3 bases from V and 2 bases from J, with 12 bases between. CDR3 size: 14 residues. This CDR3 reads CSVDTDRNTDTQYF. The CDR3 DNA reads TGCAGCGTTGACACGGACAGAAACACAGATACGCAGTATTTT.

CDR3 nucleotides: TGTGCCAGCTCCCAGGACAGGGGGCGAGCCGGGGAGCTGTTTTTT. Translating it yields CASSQDRGRAGELFF. This chain connects TRBV18 to TRBJ2-2, with 11 bases that match TRBD1. The V and J ends lost 6 bases and 6 bases, in that order; junction bases with no gene match: 6. This CDR3 is built from 15 residues. The germline V gene has CDR1 KGHSH and CDR2 LQKENI.

The V call is TRBV4-2, the J call TRBJ2-1; 8 bases are a match to TRBD2. CDR3 length: 16 residues. After removal of 2 bases from V and 1 base from J, the junction contained 4 bases not matched to a gene. Germline V gene lookup returns CDR1 LGHNA and CDR2 YNFKEQ. The CDR3 spells CASSQTSSGSYNEQFF. CDR3 DNA: TGTGCCAGCAGCCAAACTTCTAGCGGGTCCTACAATGAGCAGTTCTTC.

In nucleotides, the CDR3 is TGTGCCAGCAGCCAACCAGGCGGACGGGAAGATACGCAGTATTTT. Translated: CASSQPGGREDTQYF. The rearrangement uses TRBV3-1 (or the pseudogene TRBV3-2) and TRBJ2-3; D is possibly TRBD2 (5 bases). The CDR3 covers 15 residues. From germline, CDR1 is LGHDT and CDR2 YNNKEL (reference sequence). Trimming shortened V by 2 bases and J by 5 bases, and 14 bases separated the two germline ends.

The chain is built from TRBV2 and TRBJ1-2, with 8 bases matching TRBD1. The V segment lost 6 bases and the J segment 6 bases; nucleotides outside the gene matches: 9. Germline V gives CDR1 SNHLY, CDR2 FYNNEI. The CDR3 is 14 residues long. CDR3 region: CASRDLDRVHGYTF. CDR3 sequence (DNA): TGTGCCAGCAGGGATCTGGACAGGGTCCATGGCTACACCTTC. Complete variable domain (other parts from reference TRBV2 and TRBJ1-2): EPEVTQTPSHQVTQMGQEVILRCVPISNHLYFYWYRQILGQKVEFLVSFYNNEISEKSEIFDDQFSVERPDGSNFTLKIRSTKLEDSAMYFCASRDLDRVHGYTFGSGTRLTVV.

The rearrangement uses TRBV2 and TRBJ2-5, with D tentatively TRBD1 (6 bases). The length of the CDR3 is 14 residues. Germline loops: CDR1 SNHLY, CDR2 FYNNEI. Deletions cut 6 bases from V and 1 base from J, with 12 bases between. CDR3 amino acids: CASSITQGQETQYF. CDR3 DNA: TGTGCCAGCAGCATAACACAGGGCCAAGAGACCCAGTACTTC.

V is TRBV5-6 and J is TRBJ1-4; 10 bases align to TRBD1. The J segment lost 8 bases and the V segment lost 4 bases, leaving 5 bases of the junction unmatched. Germline V gene data show CDR1 as SGHDT and CDR2 as YYEEEE. This CDR3 has 14 amino acids. For the CDR3, the DNA is TGTGCCAGCAGCGTCCGGGACAGGGGCGAAAAACTGTTTTTT. Encoded protein: CASSVRDRGEKLFF.

The rearrangement joins TRBV27 to TRBJ2-1, with 14 bases matching TRBD2. Germline loops: CDR1 MNHEY, CDR2 SMNVEV (reference sequence). With V trimmed by 6 bases and J by 3 bases, 1 base remained unmatched. This CDR3 comprises 15 residues. The CDR3 loop reads CASSGLAGGYNEQFF. As DNA, the CDR3 is TGTGCCAGCAGCGGACTAGCGGGAGGCTACAATGAGCAGTTCTTC.

The chain combines TRBV11-2 with TRBJ2-4; 10 bases line up with TRBD1. The CDR3 runs 17 residues. Trimming took 1 base from V and 4 from J; bases not matched to a gene: 7. Germline CDR1 SGHAT, CDR2 FQNNGV. CDR3 nucleotide sequence: TGTGCCAGCAGCTTAGGGCTCCGGGACAGGGGAAAAAACATTCAGTACTTC. Translating it yields CASSLGLRDRGKNIQYF.

V and J are TRBV9 and TRBJ2-1, with 8 nucleotides matching TRBD1. With V trimmed by 3 bases and J by 7 bases, 12 bases remained unmatched. The germline V gene has CDR1 SGDLS and CDR2 YYNGEE. This CDR3 spans 16 amino acids. The CDR3, as DNA: TGTGCCAGCAGCGGCCGGGACAGGCTCTTAGGGAATGAGCAGTTCTTC. Translation: CASSGRDRLLGNEQFF.

The chain employs TRBV5-1 and TRBJ2-2, with 9 bases matching TRBD1. After removal of 4 bases from V and 6 bases from J, the junction contained 4 bases not matched to a gene. This CDR3 region has 14 residues. The germline CDR1 and CDR2 sequences are SGHRS and YFSETQ. CDR3 sequence (DNA): TGCGCCAGCAGCCCAAGACAGGGGGCCGGGGAGCTGTTTTTT. It yields the protein CASSPRQGAGELFF.

The genes are TRBV11-3 and TRBJ2-3; 9 positions agree with TRBD2. V dropped 3 bases and J dropped 6; count of bases not matched to a gene: 10. CDR1 is SGHNT and CDR2 is YENEEA in the germline V gene. The CDR3 is 16 residues long. CDR3 nucleotide sequence: TGTGCCAGCAGCTTGCTCATAGCGGGAGCTTGGGATACGCAGTATTTT. Residues: CASSLLIAGAWDTQYF.

The chain couples TRBV10-3 to TRBJ2-5; 12 nucleotides agree with TRBD1. The ends lost 3 bases at V and 5 bases at J; junction bases unmatched: 7. CDR3 length: 16 amino acids. Per the germline V gene, CDR1 is ENHRY and CDR2 is SYGVKD. This chain's CDR3 is CAISDLGQGAGETQYF. CDR3 bases: TGTGCCATCAGTGACCTGGGACAGGGGGCAGGGGAGACCCAGTACTTC.